A single sample is the source of the 32 T cell receptor beta chains below, sequenced in a study of blood T cells in healthy people across ages. Sample-barcoded 5' priming and a J-beta primer mix drove a second PCR of about 6 to 11 cycles. TCRdb called the 5' RACE reads again in MiXCR, with one record for every CDR3 protein. The sample has more than 1,000,000 distinct CDR3 sequences, roughly a quarter seen once. The data also belong to a second study, concerning T cells of mothers and their children.

What was sequenced was blood. The receptors here all came from a girl aged 2-10 years in good health.

There are a few counts of this clonotype. V is TRBV12-3 or TRBV12-4 and J is TRBJ2-7, with 12 nucleotides matching TRBD2. With 2 bases clipped from V and 6 bases from J, the junction kept 2 bases outside the gene matches. CDR3 length: 14 residues. The CDR3 DNA is TGTGCCAGCAGTTTATCGGGACTAGCGGGCGAGCAGTACTTC. Translation gives CASSLSGLAGEQYF.

The rearrangement links TRBV6-5 to TRBJ1-5, with D hard to call. Trimming stripped 2 bases from V and 4 bases from J, with 6 bases between. CDR1 and CDR2 from the germline V gene are MNHEY and SVGAGI. CDR3 size: 13 residues. CDR3 in amino acids: CASSYTKNQPQHF. The CDR3 coding sequence is TGTGCCAGCAGTTACACAAAGAATCAGCCCCAGCATTTT.

The chain is built from TRBV15 and TRBJ2-7, with 8 bases fitting TRBD2. The V segment lost 4 bases and the J segment 7 bases; nucleotides outside the gene matches: 12. The length of the CDR3 is 15 residues. Germline-derived CDR1 and CDR2 are LNHNV and YYDKDF (reference sequence). The CDR3 nucleotides are TGTGCCACCAGCACCTTGAAGCGGGGGTTAGGGGAGCAGTACTTC. Translating it yields CATSTLKRGLGEQYF.

This clonotype was detected only a few times. The chain recombines TRBV20-1 with TRBJ2-5, with a possible D match to TRBD2 (5 bases). V was pared by 6 bases and J by 1 base, with 6 bases between. This CDR3 comprises 11 residues. Germline CDR1 is DFQATT and CDR2 is SNEGSKA (reference sequence). The CDR3 DNA reads TGCAGTGCAGCGGCCCAAGAGACCCAGTACTTC. Translated: CSAAAQETQYF.

This clonotype was picked up a small number of times. The rearrangement links TRBV7-3 to TRBJ2-5; 10 positions match TRBD2. The J call may be mistaken, given a closer DNA end match to TRBJ2-1. The CDR3 covers 15 residues. Germline loops: CDR1 SGHTA, CDR2 FQGTGA. This chain's CDR3 is CASSRAAGGHNEQFF. In DNA, the CDR3 is TGTGCCAGCAGCCGCGCAGCGGGAGGGCACAATGAGCAGTTCTTC.

In its sample, this clonotype was seen a few times. The chain couples TRBV13 to TRBJ1-6, with 7 bases aligning to TRBD1. Unmatched junction bases numbered 10, after V lost 7 bases and J lost 7 bases. Germline V gene sequence: CDR1 PRHDT, CDR2 FYEKMQ (reference sequence). This CDR3 has 15 amino acids. The CDR3 loop is CASNEGAWENSPLHF. The CDR3 DNA reads as TGTGCCAGCAACGAGGGGGCTTGGGAGAATTCACCCCTCCACTTT.

The CDR3 DNA reads TGCAGTGCTTTTGCCGCCACCACCAGTCTAGGAAAAGAGACCCAGTACTTC. Protein: CSAFAATTSLGKETQYF. This chain uses TRBV20-1 with TRBJ2-5, with no clear D. The CDR3 has 17 residues. Germline values: CDR1 DFQATT, CDR2 SNEGSKA (reference sequence). V lost 5 bases to trimming and J lost 3 bases, with 25 bases between them.

This clonotype was seen only a few times. The chain is built from TRBV5-1 and TRBJ2-2; 7 positions match TRBD1. Germline CDR1 and CDR2: SGHRS and YFSETQ. The CDR3 covers 15 residues. The trim removed 2 bases at V and 6 bases at J, leaving 7 bases unmatched. The CDR3 is CASSFGQGVSGELFF. The CDR3 DNA follows: TGCGCCAGCAGCTTCGGTCAGGGGGTGTCCGGGGAGCTGTTTTTT.

This clonotype occurred a few times. The CDR3 loop reads CSARDRTNEKLFF. For the CDR3, the DNA is TGCAGTGCTAGAGATCGGACGAATGAAAAACTGTTTTTT. The genes are TRBV20-1 and TRBJ1-4; D gene uncertain. The V gene lost 0 bases and the J gene lost 5 bases, with 7 bases spanning the gap. In germline, CDR1 is DFQATT, CDR2 SNEGSKA (reference sequence). This CDR3 comprises 13 residues.

This clonotype occurred a few times. This sequence joins TRBV3-1 and TRBJ2-5, with 7 nucleotides matching TRBD2. The CDR3 covers 17 residues. Germline V gene sequence: CDR1 LGHDT, CDR2 YNNKEL (reference sequence). With V trimmed by 1 base and J by 3 bases, 11 bases remained unmatched. CDR3 in DNA: TGTGCCAGCAGCCAAGGAATCAGCGGGGCCGGAGAAGAGACCCAGTACTTC. This sequence encodes CASSQGISGAGEETQYF.

V usage is TRBV5-5 and J usage is TRBJ1-5; 7 bases agree with TRBD1. Losses at the gene ends were 4 bases for V and 3 bases for J; bases not matched to a gene: 7. The CDR3 sequence is 15 residues long. CDR1 SGHKS and CDR2 YYEKEE come from the germline V gene (reference sequence). This chain's CDR3 is CASSAGTVFNQPQHF. The DNA for the CDR3 is TGTGCCAGCAGCGCCGGGACAGTCTTCAATCAGCCCCAGCATTTT.

This clonotype appeared a few times. This sequence joins TRBV11-2 and TRBJ2-5; D remains unclear. The J call may be faulty, since TRBJ2-7 better matches the DNA end. The CDR3 runs to 15 residues. Germline V gives CDR1 SGHAT, CDR2 FQNNGV. The CDR3 coding sequence is TGTGCCAGCAGCTGGGTTTTAGGACGGTCCTACGAGCAGTACTTC. It translates to CASSWVLGRSYEQYF.

This clonotype occurred a few times. In DNA form, the CDR3 reads TGTGCCAGCAGTTACTCGGGACAGCTGAATGAGCAGTTCTTC. Encoded protein: CASSYSGQLNEQFF. The chain employs TRBV6-6 and TRBJ2-1; 7 bases agree with TRBD1. Per the germline V gene, CDR1 is MNHNY and CDR2 is SVGAGI (reference sequence). There are 14 residues in the CDR3. V shed 0 bases, J shed 7 bases, and the junction held 3 bases outside the gene matches.

The rearrangement joins TRBV7-3 to TRBJ2-6; possibly TRBD2 for D (6 bases). Germline assignment: CDR1 SGHTA and CDR2 FQGTGA. This CDR3 spans 21 amino acids. Trimming removed 4 bases from V and 0 bases from J, with 25 bases in between. The CDR3 spells CASSYVRRRDFPPSGANVLTF. The DNA of the CDR3 is TGTGCCAGCAGCTACGTTCGAAGAAGGGACTTCCCGCCCTCTGGGGCCAACGTCCTGACTTTC.

The chain is built from TRBV20-1 and TRBJ2-5; 9 bases are a match to TRBD1. The J call may be mistaken, given a closer DNA end match to TRBJ2-7. Germline V lookup: CDR1 DFQATT, CDR2 SNEGSKA (reference sequence). This CDR3 has 12 residues. CDR3 DNA: TGCAGTGCTAGGGGACAGGGATACGAGCAGTACTTC. The encoded protein is CSARGQGYEQYF.

This clonotype has a handful of counts. This rearrangement joins TRBV7-9 to TRBJ2-3; D call uncertain. The CDR3 is made up of 16 amino acids. V was shortened by 5 bases and J by 3 bases, with 18 bases between the two germline ends. Germline V lookup: CDR1 SEHNR, CDR2 FQNEAQ (reference sequence). The CDR3 DNA sequence: TGTGCCAGCAGCCCCTGGGAACTACCCGGGACAGATACGCAGTATTTT. This gives the protein CASSPWELPGTDTQYF.

This clonotype was detected a few times. The chain recombines TRBV28 with TRBJ2-5, with D possibly TRBD2 on 6 matching bases. Gene TRBJ2-7 matches the end of the DNA better, so the J call may be wrong. Germline V gene sequence: CDR1 MDHEN, CDR2 SYDVKM. The CDR3 spans 13 residues. The chain's CDR3 is CATHERGIHEQYF. Written as DNA, the CDR3 is TGTGCCACTCATGAACGGGGGATCCACGAGCAGTACTTC.

To note about this clonotype: One end of the junction fails to match germline, which may point to a read error. The chain employs TRBV7-9 and TRBJ2-5; TRBD2 aligns across 8 bases. Looked up from germline, CDR1 is SEHNR and CDR2 is FQNEAQ (reference sequence). The CDR3 covers 13 residues. The CDR3 bases are TGTGCCAGCAGCTTAGCCGGGGGGGAGGGGCAGCTCTTC. Translating it yields CASSLAGGEGQLF.

This chain connects TRBV29-1 to TRBJ2-7; possibly TRBD1 for D (6 bases). The CDR3 totals 13 residues. V was shortened by 4 bases and J by 0 bases, with 10 bases between the two germline ends. Germline assignment: CDR1 SQVTM and CDR2 ANQGSEA. In DNA form, the CDR3 reads TGCAGCGTTGTGGGACAATTCTCCTACGAGCAGTACTTC. This sequence encodes CSVVGQFSYEQYF.

V is TRBV5-1 and J is TRBJ2-1, with unresolved D. Germline CDR1 and CDR2: SGHRS and YFSETQ. The CDR3 covers 11 residues. V gave up 0 bases and J gave up 12 bases, with 7 bases separating them. CDR3 region: CASSLGEGQFF. CDR3 nucleotide sequence: TGCGCCAGCAGCTTGGGGGAAGGGCAGTTCTTC. Using reference TRBV5-1 and TRBJ2-1 for the parts outside the CDR3, the full variable domain is KAGVTQTPRYLIKTRGQQVTLSCSPISGHRSVSWYQQTPGQGLQFLFEYFSETQRNKGNFPGRFSGRQFSNSRSEMNVSTLELGDSALYLCASSLGEGQFFGPGTRLTVL.

Only a few counts were recorded for this clonotype. The chain is built from TRBV6-1 and TRBJ2-5, with a weak D call TRBD1 (6 bases). This CDR3 has 14 residues. V lost 2 bases and J 4 bases, leaving 11 bases between the germline ends. CDR1 MNHNS and CDR2 SASEGT come from the germline V gene. The CDR3, as DNA: TGTGCCAGCAGTGAATGGGTCAGGGGAGAGACCCAGTACTTC. Translated, it gives CASSEWVRGETQYF.

The chain combines TRBV3-1 with TRBJ2-1, with 7 bases aligning to TRBD2. The ends lost 7 bases at V and 7 bases at J; junction bases unmatched: 16. CDR1 LGHDT and CDR2 YNNKEL come from the germline V gene (reference sequence). The CDR3 totals 16 residues. The CDR3 reads CASTLDTGGRLNEQFF. The CDR3 DNA reads as TGTGCCAGCACCCTCGATACGGGAGGCCGATTAAATGAGCAGTTCTTC.

The V and J genes are TRBV5-6 and TRBJ2-5; unclear D gene. Trimming cost V 2 bases and J 2 bases, with 10 bases left between them. Germline assignment: CDR1 SGHDT and CDR2 YYEEEE. This CDR3 has 14 amino acids. The CDR3 nucleotides read TGTGCCAGCAGCTTTATTGGGCTTCAAGAGACCCAGTACTTC. Its translation is CASSFIGLQETQYF.

The chain employs TRBV28 and TRBJ2-3; D possibly corresponds to TRBD1 (5 bases). The CDR3 is 13 amino acids. Germline loops: CDR1 MDHEN, CDR2 SYDVKM. The V gene lost 3 bases and the J gene lost 5 bases, with 9 bases spanning the gap. The CDR3 nucleotides are TGTGCCAGCAGTTTGCGACAGATAGATACGCAGTATTTT. It is translated as CASSLRQIDTQYF.

J is TRBJ2-7 and V is TRBV14; D unresolved. This CDR3 spans 15 amino acids. V lost 0 bases, J lost 3 bases, and 12 bases lay in between. From germline, CDR1 is SGHDN and CDR2 FVKESK. The CDR3 loop reads CASSQDKGFHYEQYF. The CDR3 region has the DNA TGTGCCAGCAGCCAAGATAAAGGGTTCCACTACGAGCAGTACTTC.

V gene TRBV20-1 combines with J gene TRBJ1-2; tentative D call: TRBD1 (6 bases). This CDR3 spans 15 amino acids. V was trimmed by 6 bases and J by 2 bases, leaving 19 bases between them. Germline V gives CDR1 DFQATT, CDR2 SNEGSKA (reference sequence). This chain's CDR3 is CSARGGGSKNYGYTF. The DNA for the CDR3 is TGCAGTGCCCGAGGGGGTGGCTCCAAGAACTATGGCTACACCTTC.

This clonotype has only a few counts. This chain uses TRBV7-2 with TRBJ2-2; 8 bases align to TRBD2. The V and J ends lost 8 bases and 2 bases, in that order; junction bases with no gene match: 4. This CDR3 has 14 amino acids. The V gene's germline CDR1 is SGHTA and CDR2 FQGNSA. The CDR3 reads CASRGGGNTGELFF. The DNA of the CDR3 is TGTGCCAGCCGGGGGGGTGGAAACACCGGGGAGCTGTTTTTT.

This chain connects TRBV11-3 to TRBJ2-5, with D possibly matching TRBD2 (7 bases). This CDR3 has 14 amino acids. V was clipped by 7 bases and J by 3 bases, with 15 bases between them. Per the germline V gene, CDR1 is SGHNT and CDR2 is YENEEA. The chain's CDR3 is CASNRGDIKETQYF. CDR3 nucleotides: TGTGCCAGCAACCGGGGGGACATAAAAGAGACCCAGTACTTC.

This sequence joins TRBV7-3 and TRBJ2-7; tentative D call: TRBD2 (5 bases). V lost 5 bases to trimming and J lost 2 bases, with 13 bases between them. The CDR3 is 14 residues long. The V gene's germline CDR1 is SGHTA and CDR2 FQGTGA. The DNA of the CDR3 is TGTGCCAGCAGCACCACCCCGACTACCTACGAGCAGTACTTC. Translating it yields CASSTTPTTYEQYF.

Only a few counts were recorded for this clonotype. The rearrangement uses TRBV19 and TRBJ2-4, with 8 bases matching TRBD1. The J segment lost 8 bases and the V segment lost 7 bases, leaving 7 bases of the junction unmatched. Per the germline V gene, CDR1 is LNHDA and CDR2 is SQIVND (reference sequence). The CDR3 extends over 13 amino acids. DNA of the CDR3: TGTGCCAGTAACCCCGGACAGGGACACATTCAGTACTTC. It encodes CASNPGQGHIQYF.

This clonotype was counted a few times. The gene calls are TRBV5-1 and TRBJ1-6; D unresolved. The CDR3 contains 14 residues. Looked up from germline, CDR1 is SGHRS and CDR2 is YFSETQ. The V gene lost 2 bases and the J gene lost 7 bases, with 10 bases spanning the gap. CDR3 sequence reads: CASSFDLGNSPLHF. The CDR3 DNA follows: TGCGCCAGCAGCTTCGATCTGGGAAATTCACCCCTCCACTTT.

This clonotype came up a few times. V usage is TRBV7-2 and J usage is TRBJ1-2; D remains ambiguous. Germline values: CDR1 SGHTA, CDR2 FQGNSA. Trimming shortened V by 4 bases and J by 12 bases, and 3 bases separated the two germline ends. CDR3 length: 8 amino acids. The CDR3 sequence: CASSSNTF. In nucleotides, the CDR3 is TGTGCCAGCAGCTCAAACACCTTC.